The 21 T cell receptor beta chains below were found in one sample sequenced in a study of patients and donors after allogeneic stem cell transplantation. TCRdb itself ran the RT-PCR reads through MiXCR, one entry per CDR3 protein. In the table there are about 960,000 distinct CDR3 sequences, roughly 18% of which are singletons. The source material was blood, either unsorted or a sorted T cell fraction (not recorded which). These receptors originate from a human donor who was either an allogeneic HSCT recipient or a stem cell or donor lymphocyte infusion donor (not recorded which). It is not recorded whose cells these are; they may come from a transplant donor.

This chain uses TRBV5-1 with TRBJ2-3; the match to TRBD2 covers 11 bases. This CDR3 region has 19 residues. Germline CDR1 reads SGHRS; CDR2 reads YFSETQ. V dropped 4 bases and J dropped 1; count of bases not matched to a gene: 14. CDR3 region: CASSREGLAGGLGTDTQYF. The CDR3 DNA reads TGCGCCAGCAGCCGTGAGGGGCTAGCGGGAGGTCTCGGCACAGATACGCAGTATTTT.

This clonotype appeared a few times. The chain links TRBV7-9 to TRBJ1-6; possible D gene TRBD1, 5 bases. Germline V gene data show CDR1 as SEHNR and CDR2 as FQNEAQ (reference sequence). This CDR3 is built from 12 residues. With 5 bases removed from V and 9 bases from J, the gap between germline ends came to 8 bases. CDR3 DNA sequence: TGTGCCAGCAGCCCGGGACCTTCACCCCTCCACTTT. Amino acids: CASSPGPSPLHF.

V gene TRBV24-1 combines with J gene TRBJ1-4, with a weak D call TRBD1 (5 bases). There are 17 residues in the CDR3. The ends were cut back, 4 bases at V and 6 bases at J, with 20 bases in the middle. The germline CDR1 and CDR2 sequences are KGHDR and SFDVKD. The CDR3 nucleotides are TGTGCCACCAGTGACCTGGGACGCTTTAAGATGGATGAAAAACTGTTTTTT. Its translation is CATSDLGRFKMDEKLFF.

CDR3 bases: TGCAGTGCTACAAAGACTGAAGCTTTCTTT. Protein sequence: CSATKTEAFF. The V call is TRBV20-1, the J call TRBJ1-1, with no clear D. Trimming cost V 4 bases and J 5 bases, with 5 bases left between them. The CDR3 length is 10 residues. Germline V gene lookup returns CDR1 DFQATT and CDR2 SNEGSKA (reference sequence).

The CDR3 protein is CASSSRGLGTEAFF. CDR3 in DNA: TGTGCCAGCAGTAGTCGGGGGCTGGGCACTGAAGCTTTCTTT. The chain recombines TRBV12-3 or TRBV12-4 with TRBJ1-1, with D tentatively TRBD1 (6 bases). The CDR3 has 14 amino acids. Trimming pared 5 bases from V and 4 bases from J, leaving 14 bases between.

This rearrangement joins TRBV6-5 to TRBJ1-1; 9 positions match TRBD1. Germline V gives CDR1 MNHEY, CDR2 SVGAGI. The length of the CDR3 is 16 residues. Trimming removed 2 bases from V and 0 bases from J; junction bases left unmatched: 4. The CDR3 spells CASSYPRQGVNTEAFF. DNA of the CDR3: TGTGCCAGCAGTTACCCGCGACAGGGGGTGAACACTGAAGCTTTCTTT.

The chain links TRBV11-2 to TRBJ1-5, with 8 bases matching TRBD1. The CDR3 runs 15 residues. Germline V CDR1 and CDR2: SGHAT, FQNNGV. V dropped 5 bases and J dropped 5; count of bases not matched to a gene: 8. The DNA of the CDR3 is TGTGCCAGCAGCCGGACAGGGAGGGAGGATCAGCCCCAGCATTTT. As protein: CASSRTGREDQPQHF.

The genes are TRBV4-2 and TRBJ1-1; D unclear. The germline V gene encodes CDR1 LGHNA and CDR2 YNFKEQ. The CDR3 covers 16 residues. V lost 1 base, J lost 1 base, and 13 bases lay in between. In DNA form, the CDR3 reads TGTGCCAGCAGCCAAGTGGTTTCGGGCCAGAACACTGAAGCTTTCTTT. Protein: CASSQVVSGQNTEAFF.

This clonotype has just a few counts. CDR3 loop: CSATQDGNTIYF. As DNA, the CDR3 is TGCAGTGCTACCCAGGATGGAAACACCATATATTTT. The rearrangement joins TRBV20-1 to TRBJ1-3; unclear D gene. Germline V lookup: CDR1 DFQATT, CDR2 SNEGSKA (reference sequence). Trimming left V 4 bases short and J 3 bases short, with 7 bases between. The CDR3 totals 12 residues.

The CDR3: CASSRQGANYEQYF. The CDR3 nucleotides read TGTGCCAGCAGCAGACAGGGAGCGAATTACGAGCAGTACTTC. J is TRBJ2-7 and V is TRBV27, with 7 bases fitting TRBD1. J lost 4 bases, V lost 6 bases, and 9 bases had no gene match. Per germline, CDR1 MNHEY and CDR2 SMNVEV (reference sequence). This CDR3 is 14 amino acids long.

This rearrangement joins TRBV10-3 to TRBJ1-1; perhaps TRBD1 as D (6 bases). The CDR3 consists of 14 residues. Germline loops: CDR1 ENHRY, CDR2 SYGVKD. Trimming removed 9 bases at V and 1 base at J, with 15 bases between. The CDR3, as DNA: TGTGCCATTAAGGACAGATCCAGGAACACTGAAGCTTTCTTT. Its translation is CAIKDRSRNTEAFF.

The V call is TRBV6-2 or TRBV6-3, the J call TRBJ2-5; 9 positions agree with TRBD2. With V trimmed by 4 bases and J by 5 bases, 11 bases remained unmatched. There are 16 residues in the CDR3. The germline CDR1 and CDR2 sequences are MNHEY and SVGEGT. CDR3 bases: TGTGCCAGCAGTTCCCCCAGTCGGCGGGAGGGCGAGACCCAGTACTTC. It codes for CASSSPSRREGETQYF.

This clonotype was counted only a few times. The chain joins TRBV20-1 to TRBJ2-3; D is possibly TRBD2 (6 bases). The germline V gene has CDR1 DFQATT and CDR2 SNEGSKA (reference sequence). This CDR3 comprises 14 residues. The V end was cut by 7 bases, the J end by 4 bases, with 18 bases between. CDR3 sequence: CSGALDGSSDTQYF. Written as DNA, the CDR3 is TGCAGTGGAGCCTTGGACGGGAGTTCAGATACGCAGTATTTT.

This clonotype was detected only a few times. The chain employs TRBV20-1 and TRBJ2-7; no clear D gene. The V gene lost 7 bases and the J gene lost 0 bases, with 4 bases spanning the gap. This CDR3 has 10 residues. The V gene's germline CDR1 is DFQATT and CDR2 SNEGSKA (reference sequence). CDR3 loop: CSGVSYEQYF. The CDR3 bases are TGCAGTGGGGTCTCCTACGAGCAGTACTTC.

This clonotype was counted only a few times. The V and J genes are TRBV29-1 and TRBJ2-3; D not certain. The V end lost 4 bases, the J end lost 0 bases, and 11 bases lay between the germline ends. CDR1 is SQVTM and CDR2 is ANQGSEA in the germline V gene. The CDR3 has 14 amino acids. The CDR3 here is CSVVTESSTDTQYF. In DNA, the CDR3 is TGCAGCGTTGTAACTGAGTCTAGCACAGATACGCAGTATTTT.

The rearrangement uses TRBV9 and TRBJ2-5; TRBD1 is a possible D gene (6 bases). This CDR3 spans 16 amino acids. Germline lookup yields CDR1 SGDLS and CDR2 YYNGEE. V dropped 4 bases and J dropped 5 bases, with 21 bases sitting between them. This CDR3 is CASSINRVLVVETQYF. In DNA, the CDR3 is TGTGCCAGCAGCATAAACAGGGTGCTGGTGGTCGAGACCCAGTACTTC.

This clonotype has just a few counts. The chain couples TRBV28 to TRBJ2-2; D tentatively fits TRBD1 or TRBD2 (5 bases each). The CDR3 totals 16 residues. Trimming stripped 4 bases from V and 8 bases from J, with 20 bases between. From germline, CDR1 is MDHEN and CDR2 SYDVKM. The CDR3 nucleotides are TGTGCCAGCAGTTCGTCCGGGACCGTGGAGATGGGGGAGCTGTTTTTT. This encodes CASSSSGTVEMGELFF.

The table lists this clonotype with many counts. The chain employs TRBV6-1 and TRBJ1-5; perhaps TRBD1 as D (5 bases). Between the trimmed V and J ends, which lost 4 bases and 0 bases, there was a span of 10 bases. CDR3 length: 15 residues. The germline CDR1 and CDR2 sequences are MNHNS and SASEGT. The CDR3 loop reads CASSVTGNSNQPQHF. The CDR3 bases are TGTGCCAGCAGTGTCACAGGAAATAGCAATCAGCCCCAGCATTTT.

This clonotype was picked up a small number of times. The gene calls are TRBV7-2 and TRBJ1-1, with D hard to call. Trimming stripped 3 bases from V and 2 bases from J, with 7 bases between. This CDR3 region has 13 residues. Germline-derived CDR1 and CDR2 are SGHTA and FQGNSA. The CDR3 reads CASSFTFNTEAFF. The CDR3 DNA is TGTGCCAGCAGCTTTACTTTTAACACTGAAGCTTTCTTT.

This clonotype was seen more than once but under ten times. This chain connects TRBV20-1 to TRBJ2-3; 10 bases agree with TRBD2. Germline CDR1 is DFQATT and CDR2 is SNEGSKA (reference sequence). This CDR3 has 16 residues. V was clipped by 3 bases and J by 2 bases; unmatched bases: 8. The CDR3 spells CSASRLAGGITDTQYF. The CDR3 nucleotides read TGCAGTGCTAGTCGCTTAGCGGGGGGAATCACAGATACGCAGTATTTT.

This clonotype has more than one count but fewer than ten. The V gene is TRBV5-1, the J gene TRBJ1-2; TRBD1 is a possible D gene (5 bases). CDR1 and CDR2 from the germline V gene are SGHRS and YFSETQ. CDR3 length equals 16 residues. Trimming took 0 bases from V and 0 from J, leaving 12 bases between them. The CDR3 sequence is CASSLGQGAANYGYTF. The CDR3 DNA reads as TGCGCCAGCAGCTTGGGGCAGGGAGCAGCTAACTATGGCTACACCTTC.